One and the same sample provided the 9 T cell receptor beta chains below, sequenced in a study of T-cell memory formation after mild COVID-19. TCRdb re-called the 5' RACE reads through MiXCR, storing one row per CDR3 protein. This table holds around 500,000 distinct CDR3 sequences, about 18% found once. Sequencing input: PBMCs or a T cell subset sorted from them (not recorded which). The receptors stem from an adult woman who had mild COVID-19 (a few samples of this study predate the infection). Cell type and time point are not known.

The chain links TRBV5-4 to TRBJ2-7; 9 nucleotides match TRBD1. Germline V CDR1 and CDR2: SGHNT, YYREEE (reference sequence). V was pared by 4 bases and J by 5 bases, with 7 bases of the junction left unmatched. This CDR3 has 14 amino acids. The CDR3 protein is CASSPTGGSDEQYF. The CDR3 bases are TGTGCCAGCAGCCCGACAGGGGGGAGCGACGAGCAGTACTTC.

This chain links TRBV4-1 with TRBJ2-7; no definite D call. This CDR3 spans 14 amino acids. With 1 base removed from V and 1 base from J, the gap between germline ends came to 8 bases. Germline loops: CDR1 MGHRA, CDR2 YSYEKL. This chain's CDR3 is CASSQGKGSYEQYF. The CDR3 coding sequence is TGCGCCAGCAGCCAAGGGAAGGGATCCTACGAGCAGTACTTC.

Only a few counts were recorded for this clonotype. V and J are TRBV29-1 and TRBJ1-1, with D possibly TRBD1 on 5 matching bases. The V gene lost 1 base and the J gene lost 3 bases, with 12 bases spanning the gap. This CDR3 has 14 amino acids. Germline V gene data show CDR1 as SQVTM and CDR2 as ANQGSEA. The CDR3 sequence is CSVEVGTADTEAFF. CDR3 coding DNA: TGCAGCGTTGAAGTAGGGACGGCAGACACTGAAGCTTTCTTT.

The V call is TRBV4-1, the J call TRBJ2-1; D remains ambiguous. V was shortened by 4 bases and J by 9 bases, with 22 bases between the two germline ends. Germline values: CDR1 MGHRA, CDR2 YSYEKL. This CDR3 has 16 residues. CDR3 sequence (DNA): TGCGCCAGCAGCCCCCCCTTCGGGCCCCCGCGACGTGAGCAGTTCTTC. Its translation: CASSPPFGPPRREQFF.

This clonotype was detected many times. This chain joins TRBV7-9 and TRBJ2-1; 8 positions agree with TRBD2. The CDR3 runs to 16 residues. Per germline, CDR1 SEHNR and CDR2 FQNEAQ (reference sequence). The V gene end was trimmed by 3 bases and the J gene end by 4 bases; junction bases not matched to a gene: 8. CDR3 bases: TGTGCCAGCAGCTTCGGGCGGGGACTAGATTACAATGAGCAGTTCTTC. It encodes CASSFGRGLDYNEQFF.

This clonotype was recorded a few times. The chain couples TRBV7-9 to TRBJ1-1; D unclear. The germline gives CDR1 SEHNR, CDR2 FQNEAQ (reference sequence). CDR3 size: 15 residues. Between the trimmed V and J ends, which lost 1 base and 8 bases, there was a span of 17 bases. CDR3: CASSLGIGEIREAFF. CDR3 DNA sequence: TGTGCCAGCAGCTTAGGGATCGGGGAGATTAGAGAAGCTTTCTTT.

A few counts support this clonotype. The chain employs TRBV7-9 and TRBJ2-1; no clear D. Germline CDR1 and CDR2: SEHNR and FQNEAQ (reference sequence). With 5 bases removed from V and 1 base from J, the gap between germline ends came to 12 bases. The CDR3 runs 15 residues. The CDR3 sequence is CASSPPGPSYNEQFF. The CDR3, as DNA: TGTGCCAGCAGCCCGCCGGGTCCTTCCTACAATGAGCAGTTCTTC.

The chain links TRBV7-9 to TRBJ1-6; possibly TRBD1 for D (6 bases). Trimming removed 1 base from V and 12 bases from J, with 13 bases in between. This CDR3 has 14 residues. Germline V CDR1 and CDR2: SEHNR, FQNEAQ (reference sequence). In nucleotides, the CDR3 is TGTGCCAGCAGCTTAGACCGGACAGTTCAACCCCTCCACTTT. Amino acids: CASSLDRTVQPLHF.

To note about this clonotype: This clone may be a read error of a much larger clone one base away. This chain joins TRBV10-3 and TRBJ2-3; TRBD2 aligns across 10 bases. V was pared by 6 bases and J by 0 bases, with 3 bases of the junction left unmatched. In germline, CDR1 is ENHRY, CDR2 SYGVKD. The CDR3 extends over 15 amino acids. The CDR3 DNA follows: TGTGCCATCAGCGGGACTAGCGTGAGCACAGATACGCAGTATTTT. It codes for CAISGTSVSTDTQYF.